Detailed here is one T cell receptor beta chain. This specimen belongs to a study of blood T cell repertoires in COVID-19. Study-wide background: Researchers got acute and convalescent COVID-19 samples from the United States, Italy and Spain. The cDNA or gDNA used as material had been derived from T cells, B-cell-depleted T cells, or PBMCs.

Methods used by the authors: Cell counts per sample came from amplifying reference gene primers. Clones were read by immunoSEQ multiplex PCR, and TCRdb kept only the in-frame ones, dropping some. D and trimming come from the DNA, and the V and J calls and clone size come from that table. Here the sample spans 50,000 to 70,000 clones, around 87% being singletons. The source of this sequence is a man in his sixties with active or convalescent COVID-19. The specimen was peripheral blood.

DNA for the CDR3: TGTGCCAGCAGCGAGGACAGGGGGTGGGATACGCAGTATTTT. Protein sequence: CASSEDRGWDTQYF. The chain has TRBV2 and TRBJ2-3; TRBD1 agrees at 10 bases. The CDR3 is 14 amino acids. With V trimmed by 6 bases and J by 6 bases, 6 bases remained unmatched. Germline CDR1 is SNHLY and CDR2 is FYNNEI.